This T cell receptor beta chain was retrieved from a study of blood T cell repertoires in COVID-19. Study information: From the United States, Italy and Spain came samples of acute and convalescent COVID-19. PBMCs, B-cell-depleted T cells, or T cells were the source of the cDNA or gDNA that made up the material.

The CDR3 loop spans 13 amino acids. Unmatched junction bases numbered 8, after V lost 5 bases and J lost 8 bases. From germline, CDR1 is SGHNT and CDR2 YENEEA. Per the original methods: Amplification with reference gene primers provided the estimates of nucleated cell counts. Some clones are missing from TCRdb's copy, which holds only in-frame ones; the method was immunoSEQ multiplex PCR. The DNA was the basis for D and trimming; V, J and clone size are from that table. The profile shows roughly 25,000 clones, just over 85% of them singletons. This TCR came from a man between 65 and 85 years old in a cohort sampled during active COVID-19. The chain employs TRBV11-3 and TRBJ1-1; 7 bases fit TRBD1. Sequencing was performed on peripheral blood. The CDR3 nucleotides read TGTGCCAGCAGCCCGCGACAGGGAACCGAAGCTTTCTTT. This gives the protein CASSPRQGTEAFF.